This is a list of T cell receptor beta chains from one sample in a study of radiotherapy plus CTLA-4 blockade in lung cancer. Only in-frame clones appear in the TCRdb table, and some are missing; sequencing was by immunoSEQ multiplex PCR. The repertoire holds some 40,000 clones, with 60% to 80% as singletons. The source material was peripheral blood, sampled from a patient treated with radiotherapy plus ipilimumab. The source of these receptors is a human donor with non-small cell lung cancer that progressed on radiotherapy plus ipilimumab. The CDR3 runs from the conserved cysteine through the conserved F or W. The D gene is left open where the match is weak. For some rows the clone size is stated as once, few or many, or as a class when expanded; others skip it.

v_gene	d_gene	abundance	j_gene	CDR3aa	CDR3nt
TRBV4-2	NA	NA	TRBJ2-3	CASSQDGGSTDTQYF	TGTGCCAGCAGCCAAGATGGGGGCAGCACAGATACGCAGTATTTT
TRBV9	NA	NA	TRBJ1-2	CASSVRPGVSYGYTF	TGTGCCAGCAGCGTACGACCAGGGGTTAGCTATGGCTACACCTTC
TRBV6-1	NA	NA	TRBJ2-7	CASSRSEQYF	TGTGCCAGCTCGCGGAGTGAGCAGTACTTC
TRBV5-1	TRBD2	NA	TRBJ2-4	CASSSGLAEQKNIQYF	TGCGCCAGCAGCTCGGGACTAGCGGAACAAAAAAACATTCAGTACTTC
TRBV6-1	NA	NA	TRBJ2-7	CASNRREGGVYEQYF	TGTGCCAGCAACCGAAGGGAGGGGGGAGTTTACGAGCAGTACTTC
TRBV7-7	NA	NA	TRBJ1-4	CASSLGPNEKLFF	TGTGCTAGCAGCTTAGGGCCCAATGAAAAACTGTTTTTT
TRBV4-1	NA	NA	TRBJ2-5	CASSQESGAKTQYF	TGCGCCAGCAGCCAAGAATCAGGGGCGAAGACCCAGTACTTC
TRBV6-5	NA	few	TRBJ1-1	CASNLGRNTEAFF	TGTGCCAGCAATCTCGGGAGGAACACTGAAGCTTTCTTT
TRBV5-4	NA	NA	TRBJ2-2	CASSLPGVGGVKTGELFF	TGTGCCAGCAGCTTACCCGGAGTCGGCGGGGTAAAAACCGGGGAGCTGTTTTTT
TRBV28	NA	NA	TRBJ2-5	CASSLPRGWETQYF	TGTGCCAGCAGTTTACCTAGGGGGTGGGAGACCCAGTACTTC
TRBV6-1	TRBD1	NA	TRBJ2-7	CASSEGGQVGVRNF	TGTGCCAGCAGTGAAGGAGGACAGGTTGGCGTTAGAAACTTC